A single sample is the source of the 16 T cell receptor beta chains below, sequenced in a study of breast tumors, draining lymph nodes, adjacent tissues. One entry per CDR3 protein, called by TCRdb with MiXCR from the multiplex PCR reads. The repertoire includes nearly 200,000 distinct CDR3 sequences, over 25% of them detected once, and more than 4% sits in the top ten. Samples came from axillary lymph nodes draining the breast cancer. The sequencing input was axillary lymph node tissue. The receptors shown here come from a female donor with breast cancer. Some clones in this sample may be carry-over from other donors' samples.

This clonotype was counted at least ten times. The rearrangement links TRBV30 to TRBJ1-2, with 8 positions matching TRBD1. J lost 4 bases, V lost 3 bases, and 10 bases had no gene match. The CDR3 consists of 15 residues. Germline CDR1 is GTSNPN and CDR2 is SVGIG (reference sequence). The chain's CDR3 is CAWSHTPTGGYGYTF. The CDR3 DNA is TGTGCCTGGAGCCATACCCCCACAGGGGGCTATGGCTACACCTTC.

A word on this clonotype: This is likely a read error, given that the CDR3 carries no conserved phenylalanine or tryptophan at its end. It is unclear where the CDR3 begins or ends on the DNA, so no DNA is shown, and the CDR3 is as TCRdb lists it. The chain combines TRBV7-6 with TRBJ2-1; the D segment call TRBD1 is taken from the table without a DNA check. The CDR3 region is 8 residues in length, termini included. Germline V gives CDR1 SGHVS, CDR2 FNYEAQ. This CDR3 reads CASSSMGQ.

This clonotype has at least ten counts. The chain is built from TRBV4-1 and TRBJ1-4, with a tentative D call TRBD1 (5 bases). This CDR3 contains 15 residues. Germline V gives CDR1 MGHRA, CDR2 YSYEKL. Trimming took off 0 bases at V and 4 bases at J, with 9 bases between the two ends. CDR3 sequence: CASSQDGTVNEKLFF. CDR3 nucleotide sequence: TGCGCCAGCAGCCAAGATGGGACGGTTAATGAAAAACTGTTTTTT.

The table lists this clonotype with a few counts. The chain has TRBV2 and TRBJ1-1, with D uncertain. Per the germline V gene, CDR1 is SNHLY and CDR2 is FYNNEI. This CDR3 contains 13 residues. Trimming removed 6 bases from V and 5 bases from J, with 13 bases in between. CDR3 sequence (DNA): TGTGCCAGCAGATCGGGTCTCGGGACTGAAGCTTTCTTT. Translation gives CASRSGLGTEAFF.

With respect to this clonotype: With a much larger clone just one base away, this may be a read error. CDR3 coding DNA: TGTGCCAGCAGCCTAGTTAGGGACAGCCAAGAGACCCAGCACTTC. Its translation: CASSLVRDSQETQHF. V and J are TRBV7-9 and TRBJ2-5; TRBD1 agrees at 7 bases. Germline V gives CDR1 SEHNR, CDR2 FQNEAQ (reference sequence). The length of the CDR3 is 15 residues.

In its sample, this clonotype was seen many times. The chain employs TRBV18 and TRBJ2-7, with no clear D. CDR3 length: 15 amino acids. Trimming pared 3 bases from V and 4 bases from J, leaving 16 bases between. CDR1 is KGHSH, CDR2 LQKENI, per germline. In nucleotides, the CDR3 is TGTGCCAGCTCACCTTCAGGCCAGTTCGGGTACGAGCAGTACTTC. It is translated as CASSPSGQFGYEQYF.

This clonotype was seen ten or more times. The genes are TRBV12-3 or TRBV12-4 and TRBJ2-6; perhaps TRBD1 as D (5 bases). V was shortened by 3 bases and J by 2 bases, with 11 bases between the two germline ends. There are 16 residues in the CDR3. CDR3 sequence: CASSFAGPPGANVLTF. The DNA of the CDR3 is TGTGCCAGCAGTTTTGCAGGGCCCCCTGGGGCCAACGTCCTGACTTTC.

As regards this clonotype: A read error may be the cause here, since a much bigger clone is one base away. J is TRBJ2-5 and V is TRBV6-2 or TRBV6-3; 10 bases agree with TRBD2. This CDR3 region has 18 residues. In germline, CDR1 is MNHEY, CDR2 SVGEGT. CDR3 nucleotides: TGCGCCAGCAGTGGGGTGCCGGGGCTAGCGGGGGCAGGGGGGACCCAGTACTTC. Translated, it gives CASSGVPGLAGAGGTQYF.

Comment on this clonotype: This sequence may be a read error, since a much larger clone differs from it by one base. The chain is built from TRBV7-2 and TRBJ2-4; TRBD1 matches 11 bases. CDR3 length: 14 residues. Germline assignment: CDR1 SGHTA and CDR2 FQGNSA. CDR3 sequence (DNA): TGTGCCAGCGGCTTAGGGACAGGGGGTCACATTCAGTACTTC. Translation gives CASGLGTGGHIQYF.

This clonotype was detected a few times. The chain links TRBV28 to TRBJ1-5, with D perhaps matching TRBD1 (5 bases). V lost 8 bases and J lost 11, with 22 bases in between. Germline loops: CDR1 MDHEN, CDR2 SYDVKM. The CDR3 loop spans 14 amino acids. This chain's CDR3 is CASQGAGGGETQHF. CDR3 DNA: TGTGCCAGCCAGGGAGCGGGAGGAGGGGAGACCCAGCATTTT.

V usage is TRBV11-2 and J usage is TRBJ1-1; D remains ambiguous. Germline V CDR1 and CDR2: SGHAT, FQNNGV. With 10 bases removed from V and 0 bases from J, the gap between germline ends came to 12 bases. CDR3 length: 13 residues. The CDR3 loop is CATTIGMNTEAFF. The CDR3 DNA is TGTGCCACCACCATAGGGATGAACACTGAAGCTTTCTTT.

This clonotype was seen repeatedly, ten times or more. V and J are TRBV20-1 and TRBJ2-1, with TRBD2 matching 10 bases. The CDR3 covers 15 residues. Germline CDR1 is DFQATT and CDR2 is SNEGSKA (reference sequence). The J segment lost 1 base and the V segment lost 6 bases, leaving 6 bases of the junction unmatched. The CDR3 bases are TGCAGTGCAAATAGCGGGAGGCTTTCCTACAATGAGCAGTTCTTC. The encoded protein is CSANSGRLSYNEQFF.

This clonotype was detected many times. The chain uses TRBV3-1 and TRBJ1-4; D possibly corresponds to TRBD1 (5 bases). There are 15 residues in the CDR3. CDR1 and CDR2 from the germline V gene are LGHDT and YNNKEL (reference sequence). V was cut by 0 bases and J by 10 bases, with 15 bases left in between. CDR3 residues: CASSQDITGGRKLFF. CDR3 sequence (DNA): TGTGCCAGCAGCCAAGATATAACAGGCGGGCGAAAACTGTTTTTT.

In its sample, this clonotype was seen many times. CDR3 sequence (DNA): TGTGCCAGCAGTCCACCCCCAGGGGTCCGTTCACCCCTCCACTTT. Encoded protein: CASSPPPGVRSPLHF. The V call is TRBV5-6, the J call TRBJ1-6, with D possibly TRBD1 on 6 matching bases. Germline lookup yields CDR1 SGHDT and CDR2 YYEEEE. The CDR3 contains 15 residues. The ends were cut back, 5 bases at V and 9 bases at J, with 18 bases in the middle.

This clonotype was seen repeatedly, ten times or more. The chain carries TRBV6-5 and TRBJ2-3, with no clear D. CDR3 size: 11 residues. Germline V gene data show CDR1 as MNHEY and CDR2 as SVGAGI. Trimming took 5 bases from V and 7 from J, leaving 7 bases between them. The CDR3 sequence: CASSEGNTQYF. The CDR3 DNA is TGTGCCAGCAGTGAAGGGAATACGCAGTATTTT.

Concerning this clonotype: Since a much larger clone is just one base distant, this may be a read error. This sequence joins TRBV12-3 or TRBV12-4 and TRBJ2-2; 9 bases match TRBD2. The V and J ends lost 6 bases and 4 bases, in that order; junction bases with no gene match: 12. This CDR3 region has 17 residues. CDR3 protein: CASSRRAAGGGTGELFF. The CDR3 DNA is TGTGCCAGCAGCCGTAGGGCTGCGGGAGGGGGCACCGGGGAGCTGTTTTTT.